The 4 T cell receptor beta chains below come from one sample, sequenced in a study of T cell responses to AZD1222 COVID-19 vaccine (dated by TCRdb to the early 2020s). Library construction relied on the immunoSEQ multiplex PCR assay. Here the immuneACCESS table is served through TCRdb, limited to in-frame sequences with V and J called. Missing clones are a known gap in these copies; in checked studies unresolved V genes cover under half, and the rest lacks a known reason. This sample comprises around 100,000 clones, approximately 96% of them detected only once. Clones ranked in the top ten supply around 2% of the sample. In light of the paper, this sample's time point label describes: baseline before first vaccination. The material sequenced was peripheral blood, taken on day 0 of AZD1222 vaccination. Every receptor here comes from an adult in good health.

The V gene is TRBV21-1, the J gene TRBJ2-4; whether TRBD1, the table's D call, matches the DNA was not checked. TRBV21-1 is given as a pseudogene. The length of the CDR3 is 19 residues. The CDR3 protein is CASSKVSRGQGEAKNIQYF. CDR3 bases: TGTGCCAGCAGCAAAGTGAGTCGCGGGCAGGGGGAGGCCAAAAACATTCAGTACTTC.

The chain combines TRBV5-1 with TRBJ1-1; D is unclear. The CDR3 covers 14 residues. Trimming cost V 0 bases and J 4 bases, with 10 bases left between them. Germline lookup yields CDR1 SGHRS and CDR2 YFSETQ. The CDR3 is CASSLGKGPTEAFF. The CDR3 coding sequence is TGCGCCAGCAGCTTGGGTAAGGGTCCCACTGAAGCTTTCTTT.

V gene TRBV11-3 combines with J gene TRBJ1-1, with a tentative D call TRBD1 (6 bases). CDR3 size: 13 residues. V lost 5 bases and J 2 bases, leaving 9 bases between the germline ends. The germline V gene has CDR1 SGHNT and CDR2 YENEEA. In nucleotides, the CDR3 is TGTGCCAGCAGCCCCGGGACAAACACTGAAGCTTTCTTT. It specifies CASSPGTNTEAFF.

This chain connects TRBV11-2 to TRBJ1-5; D uncertain. CDR1 SGHAT and CDR2 FQNNGV come from the germline V gene. The CDR3 contains 15 residues. V lost 0 bases and J 5 bases, leaving 11 bases between the germline ends. CDR3 amino acids: CASSLDRGGDQPQHF. DNA for the CDR3: TGTGCCAGCAGCTTAGATCGGGGAGGTGATCAGCCCCAGCATTTT. Full variable domain (outside the CDR3, taken from reference TRBV11-2 and TRBJ1-5): EAGVAQSPRYKIIEKRQSVAFWCNPISGHATLYWYQQILGQGPKLLIQFQNNGVVDDSQLPKDRFSAERLKGVDSTLKIQPAKLEDSAVYLCASSLDRGGDQPQHFGDGTRLSIL.